These T cell receptor beta chains were read from a single sample in a study of cytomegalovirus exposure and HLA in healthy donors. Some clones are missing from TCRdb's copy, which holds only in-frame ones; the method was immunoSEQ multiplex PCR. There are about 140,000 clones in the sample; around 80% occur only once, and around 1.9% lies in the top ten. Sequencing was performed on PBMCs. Source of these receptors: a woman aged 40-49 years in good health and CMV-seronegative. The CDR3 runs from the conserved cysteine through the conserved F or W. Fields, in order: clone size, J gene, V gene, D gene, CDR3 DNA, CDR3 protein. A D gene is named only where the DNA matches it firmly. Not all rows give a size; the values are once, few, many and, for expanded clones, a class.

>-|TRBJ1-4|TRBV19|-
TGTGCCAGCAAGGACACCGCAACTAATGAAAAACTGTTTTTT
CASKDTATNEKLFF
>once|TRBJ1-1|TRBV12-5|-
TGTGCTAGTGGTTTGAGACAGGAAGGGGCTGAAGCTTTCTTT
CASGLRQEGAEAFF
>-|TRBJ2-3|TRBV4-3|-
TGCGCCAGCAGCCAAGAGGGAGGCTGGGGAGATACGCAGTATTTT
CASSQEGGWGDTQYF
>few|TRBJ2-1|TRBV6-5|TRBD2
TGTGCCAGCAGTTACCGGGGGGCCTACAATGAGCAGTTCTTC
CASSYRGAYNEQFF
>-|TRBJ1-6|TRBV4-3|-
TGCGCCAGCAGCCAAGATCGGAAACCGGGATCACCCCTCCACTTT
CASSQDRKPGSPLHF
>-|TRBJ2-5|TRBV28|TRBD1
TGTGCCAGCAGCACATATGGACAGGGTGTAGAGACCCAGTACTTC
CASSTYGQGVETQYF
>-|TRBJ2-1|TRBV5-1|TRBD2
TGCGCCAGCAGCCCCGAAGCGGGAGCGTCCTACAATGAGCAGTTCTTC
CASSPEAGASYNEQFF
>-|TRBJ1-5|TRBV4-1|-
TGCGCCAGCAGCCCCGCGGGGGTGCGGAGCAATCAGCCCCAGCATTTT
CASSPAGVRSNQPQHF
>-|TRBJ2-5|TRBV30|-
TGTGCCTGGAGAGGGACGGGCAGCCTCCTTTTGGGGGGGACCCAGTACTTC
CAWRGTGSLLLGGTQYF
>-|TRBJ2-1|TRBV15|-
TGTACCACCAGCAGAGATCGCCAGGGTGATGAGCAGTTCTTC
CTTSRDRQGDEQFF
>few|TRBJ1-1|TRBV19|TRBD1
TGTGCCAGTAGGCTGATAACGACAGGGGTGGTTACTGAAGCTTTCTTT
CASRLITTGVVTEAFF
>few|TRBJ2-7|TRBV7-9|-
TGTGCCAGCAGCTCCGAGGGTAGGACCATGATAACCTACGAGCAGTACTTC
CASSSEGRTMITYEQYF
>-|TRBJ2-7|TRBV5-1|TRBD1
TGCGCCAGCAGCTTGAAGGGACAGGGGACACACGAGCAGTACTTC
CASSLKGQGTHEQYF
>few|TRBJ2-7|TRBV5-1|TRBD2
TGCGCCAGCAGCTTTACTGCGGGAGTATACGAGCAGTACTTC
CASSFTAGVYEQYF
>-|TRBJ2-4|TRBV6-1|-
TGTGCCAGCAGTGAGCAACCTATAGCCAAAAACATTCAGTACTTC
CASSEQPIAKNIQYF
>-|TRBJ2-1|TRBV11-2|-
TGTGCCAGCAGCTTCCTTATCAATGAGCAGTTCTTC
CASSFLINEQFF
>once|TRBJ2-1|TRBV11-2|-
TGTGCCAGCAGCTCAAGACTAGAGAATGAGCAGTTCTTC
CASSSRLENEQFF
>-|TRBJ2-7|TRBV5-1|TRBD1
TGCGCCAGCAGCTCCGGGACAGCCAACTACGAGCAGTACTTC
CASSSGTANYEQYF
>few|TRBJ2-1|TRBV7-7|TRBD2
TGTGCCAGCAGCTTATCCCCTAGCGGGAGTACTGAGCAGTTCTTC
CASSLSPSGSTEQFF
>once|TRBJ2-3|TRBV4-2|TRBD2
TGTGCCAGCAGCCAAGATATAGCGGGAGGAGGGACAGATACGCAGTATTTT
CASSQDIAGGGTDTQYF
>-|TRBJ2-1|TRBV28|-
TGTGCCAGCAGTTCCCCTTTGGAGAATGAGCAGTTCTTC
CASSSPLENEQFF
>-|TRBJ2-1|TRBV7-9|TRBD2
TGTGCCAGCAGCTTATGGTTAACTAGCGGGACCGGGGAGCAGTTCTTC
CASSLWLTSGTGEQFF
>-|TRBJ2-3|TRBV9|TRBD2
TGTGCCAGCAGCGTAGCTAGCGGGAGCACAGATACGCAGTATTTT
CASSVASGSTDTQYF
>-|TRBJ2-5|TRBV27|TRBD2
TGTGCCAGCAGTCCCCGGACTAGCGGGAGGCGAAGAGAGACCCAGTACTTC
CASSPRTSGRRRETQYF
>-|TRBJ2-7|TRBV5-5|TRBD2
TGTGCCAGCAGCTTGGCCGACGCGGGAGGTTACGAGCAGTACTTC
CASSLADAGGYEQYF
>-|TRBJ1-4|TRBV27|TRBD1
TGTGCCAGCAGTACCCTCCGGACAGGGTTTATAGAAAAACTGTTTTTT
CASSTLRTGFIEKLFF
>-|TRBJ2-1|TRBV27|TRBD2
TGTGCCAGCAGTCCCTTCGTAGGCGGGAGAACCTACAATGAGCAGTTCTTC
CASSPFVGGRTYNEQFF
>-|TRBJ1-4|TRBV7-6|-
TGTGCCAGCAGCTTAGGGGGGGATGAAAAACTGTTTTTT
CASSLGGDEKLFF
>-|TRBJ2-7|TRBV5-1|TRBD1
TGCGCCAGCAGCACGGGACAGGGCGCATACGAGCAGTACTTC
CASSTGQGAYEQYF